This is a list of T cell receptor beta chains from one sample in a study of human T cells and chemical hapten exposure. TCRdb reprocessed the RACE reads with MiXCR, giving one entry per CDR3 protein. The data hold tens of thousands of distinct CDR3 sequences, with around a tenth observed a single time. The specimen was whole blood, collected in connection with sensitization to the hapten diphenylcyclopropenone (DPC). These receptors were obtained from a woman aged 40 to 49 with alopecia areata. Some clones in this sample may be carry-over from other donors' samples. The CDR3 runs from the conserved cysteine through the conserved F or W. D genes are given only for firm matches. Not all rows give a size; the values are once, few, many and, for expanded clones, a class.

j_call	d_call	v_call	clone_size	cdr3_nt	cdr3_aa
TRBJ1-2	NA	TRBV20-1	NA	TGCAGTGAGGACACCTACTCCCATACCTTC	CSEDTYSHTF
TRBJ1-1	NA	TRBV5-1	NA	TGCGCCAGCCGGGGAGCAGGGAGGGACACTGAAGCTTTCTTT	CASRGAGRDTEAFF
TRBJ2-3	NA	TRBV12-3/TRBV12-4	many	TGTGCCAGCAGTTTACCCCGGGACCCAGGCACAGATACGCAGTATTTT	CASSLPRDPGTDTQYF
TRBJ1-1	NA	TRBV4-1	few	TGCGCCAGCAGCCAAGAAGAGGGAAGGACTGAAGCTTTCTTT	CASSQEEGRTEAFF
TRBJ2-3	TRBD2	TRBV6-1	few	TGTGCCAGCAGTGACCGACTAGCGGGGGGTCCGGATACGCAGTATTTT	CASSDRLAGGPDTQYF
TRBJ2-7	NA	TRBV5-1	NA	TGCGCCAGCAGCTTGTTCGCCGAGCAGTACTTC	CASSLFAEQYF
TRBJ1-5	NA	TRBV10-2	few	TGCGCCAGCAGGGATCAGGGGAGGCAGCCCCAGCATTTT	CASRDQGRQPQHF
TRBJ2-2	TRBD1	TRBV7-9	many	TGTGCCAGCAGCTGGGGACAGCTTACGAACACCGGGGAGCTGTTTTTT	CASSWGQLTNTGELFF
TRBJ1-6	NA	TRBV20-1	many	TGCAGTGGCCAGCGCCTCCACAGGGTGACCTATAATTCACCCCTCCACTTT	CSGQRLHRVTYNSPLHF
TRBJ1-2	NA	TRBV4-3	many	TGCGCCAGCAGCCAAGACGTATATGGCAGAAATGGCTACACCTTC	CASSQDVYGRNGYTF
TRBJ2-3	TRBD2	TRBV20-1	few	TGCAGTGCCAGGGAAGCGGGGGGGGTGGTGAATACGCAGTATTTT	CSAREAGGVVNTQYF
TRBJ1-6	NA	TRBV7-9	few	TGTGCCAGCAGCTCGGGGGGCAGTGGCAATTCACCCCTCCACTTT	CASSSGGSGNSPLHF
TRBJ2-1	NA	TRBV27	few	TGTGCCAGCAGTTTATCGCCCCCCCATAGCCCGCAGTTCTTC	CASSLSPPHSPQFF
TRBJ2-4	TRBD2	TRBV7-6	many	TGTGCCAGCAGCTTAGCCGGCCTAGCGGGGGCCAGCGCCAAAAACATTCAGTACTTC	CASSLAGLAGASAKNIQYF
TRBJ2-4	NA	TRBV7-8	many	TGTGCCAGCAGCTTAGGAGTACAGGCCGAGATAGCCAAAAACATTCAGTACTTC	CASSLGVQAEIAKNIQYF
TRBJ1-2	NA	TRBV4-1	many	TGCGCCAGCAGCCAAGATCCGAGGGGGTTGAAAGGCTACACCTTC	CASSQDPRGLKGYTF
TRBJ2-3	NA	TRBV2	many	TGTGCCAGCAGAGGATCGGTAGATACGCAGTATTTT	CASRGSVDTQYF
TRBJ1-6	NA	TRBV4-1	few	TGCGCCAGCAGCCAAGATCTTACAAGATCCTATAATTCACCCCTCCACTTT	CASSQDLTRSYNSPLHF
TRBJ1-5	NA	TRBV5-4	many	TGTGCCAGCAGCTCCGGGGCTTCAGGGTTCGATCAGCCCCAGCATTTT	CASSSGASGFDQPQHF
TRBJ2-3	TRBD2	TRBV20-1	NA	TGCAGTGCTGTTCTAGCGGGGGGTCGCACAGATACGCAGTATTTT	CSAVLAGGRTDTQYF
TRBJ2-3	NA	TRBV7-3	many	TGTGCCAGCAGCCTAAACCGAGATACGCAGTATTTT	CASSLNRDTQYF
TRBJ2-3	TRBD2	TRBV7-9	medium-sized	TGTGCCAGCAGCCCAGGACTAGCGGGATACACAGATACGCAGTATTTT	CASSPGLAGYTDTQYF